These 7 T cell receptor beta chains share one sample of origin, sequenced in a study of shared clonotypes between healthy human individuals. Some clones are missing from TCRdb's copy, which holds only in-frame ones; the method was immunoSEQ multiplex PCR. The sample consists of around 430,000 clones, roughly 80% of them appearing once. Sequencing was done on a sample of PBMCs. All receptors derive from a woman aged 40-49 years in good health. Some clones in this sample may be carry-over from other donors' samples.

The chain links TRBV10-3 to TRBJ1-2; 11 nucleotides line up with TRBD1. The V gene end was trimmed by 10 bases and the J gene end by 4 bases; junction bases not matched to a gene: 14. The CDR3 is 16 amino acids. Germline CDR1 and CDR2: ENHRY and SYGVKD. The CDR3: CATKGQGELVTYGYTF. Written as DNA, the CDR3 is TGTGCCACCAAGGGACAGGGGGAACTTGTTACCTATGGCTACACCTTC.

This chain links TRBV18 with TRBJ2-2; D gene uncertain. Between the trimmed V and J ends, which lost 3 bases and 3 bases, there was a span of 8 bases. CDR1 and CDR2 (germline): KGHSH, LQKENI. This CDR3 comprises 14 residues. CDR3 nucleotides: TGTGCCAGCTCACCCCGGTCGGACACCGGGGAGCTGTTTTTT. It translates to CASSPRSDTGELFF.

This clone was seen only a few times. The chain carries TRBV28 and TRBJ2-1; 11 bases match TRBD2. Per germline, CDR1 MDHEN and CDR2 SYDVKM. The CDR3 sequence is 15 residues long. Unmatched junction bases numbered 6, after V lost 7 bases and J lost 4 bases. In DNA form, the CDR3 reads TGTGCCAGCAACCTTAGCGGGAGGGGGTACAATGAGCAGTTCTTC. It encodes CASNLSGRGYNEQFF.

The chain couples TRBV29-1 to TRBJ2-7; 14 bases agree with TRBD2. This CDR3 region has 16 residues. Losses at the gene ends were 5 bases for V and 5 bases for J; bases not matched to a gene: 11. Per germline, CDR1 SQVTM and CDR2 ANQGSEA. The CDR3 DNA is TGCAGCGTTCAACCGAGACTAGCGGGAGGGCGCGACGAGCAGTACTTC. This codes for CSVQPRLAGGRDEQYF.

This sequence joins TRBV11-2 and TRBJ2-5; 9 nucleotides line up with TRBD1. CDR3 size: 13 residues. Germline V CDR1 and CDR2: SGHAT, FQNNGV. J was trimmed by 2 bases and V by 8 bases; bases with no gene match: 3. The CDR3 DNA is TGTGCCAGCGGACAGGGGTGGCAAGAGACCCAGTACTTC. Amino acid sequence: CASGQGWQETQYF.

The genes are TRBV6-1 and TRBJ1-5; 8 nucleotides agree with TRBD1. The CDR3 loop spans 17 amino acids. The trim removed 4 bases at V and 4 bases at J, leaving 12 bases unmatched. Per the germline V gene, CDR1 is MNHNS and CDR2 is SASEGT. In DNA, the CDR3 is TGTGCCAGCAGTGCAATCGGACAGGGTGGAGGGAATCAGCCCCAGCATTTT. Amino acids: CASSAIGQGGGNQPQHF.

This chain joins TRBV7-3 and TRBJ2-2; D may be TRBD2 (5 bases). Per the germline V gene, CDR1 is SGHTA and CDR2 is FQGTGA. CDR3 length equals 13 residues. Trimming shortened V by 2 bases and J by 6 bases, and 7 bases separated the two germline ends. CDR3 region: CASSLPGAGELFF. CDR3 in DNA: TGTGCCAGCAGCTTACCCGGGGCCGGGGAGCTGTTTTTT.